A selection of T cell receptor beta chains follows, all from one sample in a study of blood T cells in healthy people across ages. TCRdb re-called the 5' RACE reads with MiXCR, one entry per CDR3 protein. The sample gives over 600,000 distinct CDR3 sequences, over 20% of which show up once; roughly 3.7% is in the top ten. Sequencing was carried out using blood. The receptors here all came from a man aged 65 to 79 in good health. CDR3s include the opening cysteine and the closing phenylalanine or tryptophan. D genes are given only for firm matches. Clone size is stated in some rows and not others, as once, few, many or a class when expanded.

J gene,clone size,D gene,V gene,CDR3 protein,CDR3 DNA
TRBJ2-1,few,-,TRBV12-3/TRBV12-4,CASSPYRSSYNEQFF,TGTGCCAGCAGTCCCTACAGGAGCTCCTACAATGAGCAGTTCTTC
TRBJ2-4,few,-,TRBV4-3,CASSQDTQGHGNIQYF,TGCGCCAGCAGCCAAGATACCCAGGGGCATGGGAACATTCAGTACTTC
TRBJ1-6,-,TRBD1,TRBV6-5,CASTSGGVPLHF,TGTGCCAGCACTTCAGGGGGAGTACCCCTCCACTTT
TRBJ2-5,-,-,TRBV7-3,CASSLEGGPETQYF,TGTGCCAGCAGCCTCGAGGGGGGGCCCGAGACCCAGTACTTC
TRBJ2-5,few,TRBD1,TRBV5-4,CASSPPDSTGGETQYF,TGTGCCAGCAGCCCCCCCGACTCGACAGGGGGGGAGACCCAGTACTTC
TRBJ1-1,-,-,TRBV29-1,CSVDRPTEAFF,TGCAGCGTTGACAGGCCCACTGAAGCTTTCTTT
TRBJ2-3,few,-,TRBV20-1,CSALDTFSPGSTDTQYF,TGCAGTGCCCTAGATACCTTCTCCCCTGGGAGCACAGATACGCAGTATTTT
TRBJ2-1,-,-,TRBV15,CATSRDGQSYNEQFF,TGTGCCACCAGCAGAGATGGGCAATCCTACAATGAGCAGTTCTTC
TRBJ2-7,-,TRBD2,TRBV2,CATLTSGSAYEQYF,TGTGCCACCTTGACTAGCGGGTCAGCCTACGAGCAGTACTTC
TRBJ1-2,-,-,TRBV7-2,CASSTHIYRYTF,TGTGCCAGCAGCACTCACATCTATCGCTACACCTTC
TRBJ2-5,-,-,TRBV7-2,CASSVRASRETQYF,TGTGCCAGCAGCGTCAGGGCCAGCCGGGAGACCCAGTACTTC
TRBJ2-5,once,TRBD2,TRBV15,CATSGMTSGSDRGETQYF,TGTGCCACCAGCGGTATGACTAGCGGGAGTGATAGGGGAGAGACCCAGTACTTC
TRBJ1-3,many,-,TRBV7-2,CASSLSGNTIYF,TGTGCCAGCAGCTTATCGGGAAACACCATATATTTT
TRBJ1-4,-,TRBD1,TRBV5-1,CASSLADRVNEKLFF,TGCGCCAGCAGCTTGGCGGACAGGGTTAATGAAAAACTGTTTTTT
TRBJ2-7,-,-,TRBV7-9,CASRPTRGEQYF,TGTGCCAGCAGACCAACTAGGGGTGAGCAGTACTTC
TRBJ2-7,few,-,TRBV19,CASSIRPYSYEQYF,TGTGCCAGTAGTATCAGGCCTTACTCCTACGAGCAGTACTTC
TRBJ1-2,-,TRBD1,TRBV29-1,CSVEKAGGGYTF,TGCAGCGTTGAAAAGGCAGGGGGAGGCTACACCTTC
TRBJ2-2,few,TRBD2,TRBV5-1,CASSLAGAGLAGEGTGELFF,TGCGCCAGCAGCTTGGCCGGAGCTGGGCTAGCGGGAGAAGGGACCGGGGAGCTGTTTTTT
TRBJ1-2,few,-,TRBV20-1,CSASDGYGYTF,TGCAGTGCTAGCGACGGCTATGGCTACACCTTC
TRBJ2-7,many,-,TRBV28,CASGRWGYEQYF,TGTGCCAGCGGGAGGTGGGGATACGAGCAGTACTTC
TRBJ1-4,-,-,TRBV30,CAWSVPGAQATNEKLFF,TGTGCCTGGAGTGTACCCGGGGCCCAAGCAACTAATGAAAAACTGTTTTTT
TRBJ1-4,many,-,TRBV7-9,CASSRWTEGEEKLFF,TGTGCCAGCAGCCGATGGACAGAGGGAGAGGAAAAACTGTTTTTT
TRBJ2-3,-,-,TRBV5-6,CASSSEYTLEWYF,TGTGCCAGCAGCTCCGAGTATACTCTGGAGTGGTATTTT
TRBJ2-6,-,TRBD2,TRBV4-2,CASSQDYGLAGGSGANVLTF,TGTGCCAGCAGCCAAGATTATGGACTAGCGGGAGGCTCTGGGGCCAACGTCCTGACTTTC
TRBJ2-5,few,TRBD2,TRBV18,CASSRPSGGLQETQYF,TGTGCCAGCTCGCGTCCTAGCGGGGGACTACAAGAGACCCAGTACTTC
TRBJ2-5,-,TRBD2,TRBV9,CASSVNRVAGPSQETQYF,TGTGCCAGCAGCGTAAATCGGGTAGCGGGACCTTCTCAAGAGACCCAGTACTTC
TRBJ2-7,many,TRBD2,TRBV4-3,CASSQASGSEQYF,TGCGCCAGCAGCCAAGCTAGCGGGAGCGAGCAGTACTTC
TRBJ2-5,few,TRBD1,TRBV30,CAWSAGQAKTQYF,TGTGCCTGGAGTGCGGGACAGGCGAAGACCCAGTACTTC